This T cell receptor (beta chain) was documented in a study of T cell changes during pregnancy in multiple sclerosis. Method: immunoSEQ multiplex PCR; TCRdb's copy keeps in-frame clones and lacks some. This sample yields tens of thousands of clones, of which about 93% are seen a single time; around 0.75% belongs to the top ten. CDR1 is SGHAT, CDR2 FQDESV, per germline (reference sequence). The CDR3 has 15 amino acids. V was pared by 2 bases and J by 12 bases, with 10 bases of the junction left unmatched. The receptor's source is a female donor in good health, enrolled as a control in a pregnancy study. This specimen was peripheral blood, taken in the second trimester of pregnancy. V usage is TRBV11-1 and J usage is TRBJ2-1; 10 bases fit TRBD1. DNA for the CDR3: TGTGCCAGCAGCTTAACCGGGGACAGGGGATTTGGGCAGTTCTTC. It codes for CASSLTGDRGFGQFF.